The present entry profiles one T cell receptor beta chain with its context. Its matching antigen is unknown. One end of the junction fails to match germline, which may point to a read error. Primers included in the PCR were 60 Vbeta and 13 Jbeta primers. In the source study's methods: Some 10 million shared chains were among the approximately 82 million unique TCR beta chains that a later analysis counted. TCRdb's table, derived via immunoSEQ multiplex PCR, lists solely in-frame clones and lacks some. V, J and clone size derive from that table, while D and trimming were established from the DNA sequence. The table includes approximately 250,000 clones, roughly 73% detected once. The sample comes from a study of cytomegalovirus exposure and HLA in healthy donors. Findings and caveats of the study: Within an earlier analysis, most TCR beta V segments proved productive either about 87% or about 30% of the time. Cytomegalovirus-associated TCR beta chains were listed, numbering some 150.

Donors had nominal health at sampling but likely had unrecorded immune exposures. The V gene's germline CDR1 is MGHRA and CDR2 YSYEKL. The CDR3 runs to 15 residues. Sample: PBMCs. The chain joins TRBV4-1 to TRBJ1-2; no clear D gene. The clonotype originates from a boy aged 5 to 17 in good health and CMV-seronegative. In DNA form, the CDR3 reads TGCGCCAGCAGCCAGGCTTTTAGACGGAGCTATGGCTCCACCTTC. Its protein product is CASSQAFRRSYGSTF.